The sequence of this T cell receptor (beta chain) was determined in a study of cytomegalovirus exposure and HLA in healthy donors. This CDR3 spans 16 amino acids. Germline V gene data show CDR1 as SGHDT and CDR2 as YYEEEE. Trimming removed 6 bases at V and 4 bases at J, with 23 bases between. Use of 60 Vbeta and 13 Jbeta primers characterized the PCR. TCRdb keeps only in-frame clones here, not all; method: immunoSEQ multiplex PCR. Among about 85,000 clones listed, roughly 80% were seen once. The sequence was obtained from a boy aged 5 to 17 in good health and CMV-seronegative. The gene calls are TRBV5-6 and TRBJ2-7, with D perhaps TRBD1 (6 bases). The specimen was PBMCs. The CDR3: CASNPRDTLAGYEQYF. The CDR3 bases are TGTGCCAGCAACCCCCGGGACACCCTCGCGGGTTACGAGCAGTACTTC.